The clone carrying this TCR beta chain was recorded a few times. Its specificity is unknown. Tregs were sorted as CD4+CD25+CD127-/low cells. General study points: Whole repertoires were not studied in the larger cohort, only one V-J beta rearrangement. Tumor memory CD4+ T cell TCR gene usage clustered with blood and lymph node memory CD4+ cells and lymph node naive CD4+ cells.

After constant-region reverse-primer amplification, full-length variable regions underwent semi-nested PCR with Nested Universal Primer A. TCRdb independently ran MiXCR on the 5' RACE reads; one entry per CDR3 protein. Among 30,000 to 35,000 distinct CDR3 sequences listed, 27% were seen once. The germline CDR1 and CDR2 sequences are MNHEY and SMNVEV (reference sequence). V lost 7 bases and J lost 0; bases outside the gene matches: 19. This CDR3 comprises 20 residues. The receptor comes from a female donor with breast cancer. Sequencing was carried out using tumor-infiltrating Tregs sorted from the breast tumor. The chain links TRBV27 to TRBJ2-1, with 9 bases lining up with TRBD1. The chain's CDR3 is CASTLYRGRKFGSSYNEQFF. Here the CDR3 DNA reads TGTGCCAGCACTCTCTACAGGGGGCGAAAGTTCGGGAGCTCCTACAATGAGCAGTTCTTC.